The 30 T cell receptor beta chains given below trace back to one sample, sequenced in a study of blood T cell repertoires in COVID-19 (TCRdb year 2020). The method behind the library was the immunoSEQ multiplex PCR assay. TCRdb retrieved this table from immuneACCESS and kept in-frame rearrangements only. Not all clones are present; in checked studies, unresolved V genes account for under half, and no reason is known for the remainder. In all, the sample holds approximately 300,000 clones, and approximately 84% of those were seen once. The ten largest clones take up less than 11% of the sample. The sample was PBMCs or T cells enriched from blood (not recorded which). These TCRs come from a woman in her late teens or twenties who had recovered from COVID-19.

The rearrangement uses TRBV6-6 and TRBJ2-2, with TRBD2 identical over 11 bases. After removal of 5 bases from V and 5 bases from J, the junction contained 16 bases not matched to a gene. The CDR3 is 19 residues long. Germline V lookup: CDR1 MNHNY, CDR2 SVGAGI (reference sequence). The CDR3 loop is CASSRRYSSGRAGTGELFF. In nucleotides, the CDR3 is TGTGCCAGCAGTCGCCGCTACAGTAGCGGGAGGGCCGGTACCGGGGAGCTGTTTTTT.

The J gene is TRBJ1-1, the V gene TRBV13; D gene uncertain. Trimming pared 6 bases from V and 5 bases from J, leaving 16 bases between. This CDR3 comprises 14 residues. Germline loops: CDR1 PRHDT, CDR2 FYEKMQ (reference sequence). This CDR3 is CASSSAGERTEAFF. The CDR3 DNA follows: TGTGCCAGCAGTTCCGCCGGGGAAAGAACTGAAGCTTTCTTT.

This clone was seen a few times. The V call is TRBV6-5, the J call TRBJ2-7; 9 bases line up with TRBD2. Germline V gene lookup returns CDR1 MNHEY and CDR2 SVGAGI. V was pared by 3 bases and J by 6 bases, with 3 bases of the junction left unmatched. CDR3 length equals 13 residues. The DNA of the CDR3 is TGTGCCAGCAGTTATAGCGGGAGCGGCGAGCAGTACTTC. Its translation: CASSYSGSGEQYF.

The chain employs TRBV27 and TRBJ1-2; 11 nucleotides agree with TRBD1. The CDR3 spans 14 residues. V was pared by 6 bases and J by 5 bases, with 5 bases of the junction left unmatched. Germline CDR1 reads MNHEY; CDR2 reads SMNVEV (reference sequence). CDR3 protein: CASRRDRGGYGYTF. The CDR3, as DNA: TGTGCCAGCAGAAGGGACAGGGGGGGATATGGCTACACCTTC.

The chain is built from TRBV6-5 and TRBJ2-2; 9 bases agree with TRBD1. The CDR3 contains 14 residues. The V segment lost 7 bases and the J segment 5 bases; nucleotides outside the gene matches: 5. Germline assignment: CDR1 MNHEY and CDR2 SVGAGI. The CDR3 loop reads CASTGTGNTGELFF. In DNA form, the CDR3 reads TGTGCCAGCACCGGGACAGGGAATACCGGGGAGCTGTTTTTT.

V usage is TRBV19 and J usage is TRBJ1-6, with 11 bases fitting TRBD1. Per the germline V gene, CDR1 is LNHDA and CDR2 is SQIVND (reference sequence). V dropped 5 bases and J dropped 8; count of bases not matched to a gene: 14. This CDR3 has 18 residues. The DNA for the CDR3 is TGTGCCAGTAGTCCCCGACCTGGGACAGGGGGAGGCTATTCACCCCTCCACTTT. Amino acid sequence: CASSPRPGTGGGYSPLHF.

This sequence joins TRBV4-1 and TRBJ1-1; D unresolved. The CDR3 length is 13 residues. The V gene lost 1 base and the J gene lost 8 bases, with 11 bases spanning the gap. Germline loops: CDR1 MGHRA, CDR2 YSYEKL. The CDR3 DNA reads as TGCGCCAGCAGCCAAGTCGGGGATATAGAAGCTTTCTTT. Translated, it gives CASSQVGDIEAFF.

The chain uses TRBV12-3 or TRBV12-4 and TRBJ2-7; no firm D call. The V and J ends lost 6 bases and 3 bases respectively, with 9 bases between them. The CDR3 is 12 amino acids. In nucleotides, the CDR3 is TGTGCCAGCAGCCTTACAATCTACGAGCAGTACTTC. As protein: CASSLTIYEQYF.

The J gene is TRBJ2-7, the V gene TRBV10-3; perhaps TRBD1 as D (5 bases). The CDR3 extends over 14 amino acids. The V end lost 8 bases, the J end lost 4 bases, and 18 bases lay between the germline ends. CDR1 is ENHRY and CDR2 is SYGVKD in the germline V gene. CDR3 sequence reads: CAIADSSSTYEQYF. The CDR3 bases are TGTGCCATCGCCGACAGTTCGTCTACTTACGAGCAGTACTTC.

The chain carries TRBV29-1 and TRBJ2-1; 7 bases agree with TRBD2. The ends lost 6 bases at V and 2 bases at J; junction bases unmatched: 10. The CDR3 runs 15 residues. Germline V gene lookup returns CDR1 SQVTM and CDR2 ANQGSEA. The CDR3 sequence is CSVEGRERAYNEQFF. The CDR3 DNA reads as TGCAGCGTGGAGGGGCGGGAGAGAGCCTACAATGAGCAGTTCTTC.

This clone was recorded once. The chain recombines TRBV28 with TRBJ2-1; 11 bases line up with TRBD2. V lost 6 bases and J lost 13; bases outside the gene matches: 20. The CDR3 runs 17 residues. Germline CDR1 is MDHEN and CDR2 is SYDVKM. For the CDR3, the DNA is TGTGCCAGCAGCCCACGGGCTAGACTAGCGGGACTGGCTTACCAGTTCTTC. It is translated as CASSPRARLAGLAYQFF.

V is TRBV5-4 and J is TRBJ2-5, with 8 nucleotides matching TRBD1. The CDR3 consists of 15 residues. Germline V gives CDR1 SGHNT, CDR2 YYREEE (reference sequence). The J segment lost 5 bases and the V segment lost 4 bases, leaving 10 bases of the junction unmatched. The CDR3 sequence: CASSLRQGTGETQYF. CDR3 coding DNA: TGTGCCAGCAGCCTTAGACAGGGGACCGGGGAGACCCAGTACTTC.

The V and J genes are TRBV6-5 and TRBJ1-2; TRBD1 matches at 7 bases. CDR3 length: 13 amino acids. The V gene end was trimmed by 8 bases and the J gene end by 5 bases; junction bases not matched to a gene: 8. From germline, CDR1 is MNHEY and CDR2 SVGAGI. In nucleotides, the CDR3 is TGTGCCAGCTCGAGAGGGGGCGGGTATGGCTACACCTTC. It specifies CASSRGGGYGYTF.

This chain links TRBV5-1 with TRBJ2-1; unclear D gene. From germline, CDR1 is SGHRS and CDR2 YFSETQ. CDR3 size: 14 residues. The ends were cut back, 2 bases at V and 7 bases at J, with 13 bases in the middle. The CDR3 loop reads CASSLDTPWNEQFF. Written as DNA, the CDR3 is TGCGCCAGCAGCTTAGACACCCCCTGGAATGAGCAGTTCTTC.

The genes are TRBV12-5 and TRBJ1-4; maybe TRBD1 (6 bases). Germline lookup yields CDR1 LGHNT and CDR2 FRNRAP. V lost 7 bases to trimming and J lost 7 bases, with 13 bases between them. This CDR3 spans 13 amino acids. Here the CDR3 reads CASAGGAGEKLFF. The CDR3 bases are TGTGCTAGTGCGGGGGGCGCAGGTGAAAAACTGTTTTTT.

The chain has TRBV5-1 and TRBJ2-1; the D gene is possibly TRBD2 (6 bases). The V gene lost 1 base and the J gene lost 10 bases, with 12 bases spanning the gap. CDR1 SGHRS and CDR2 YFSETQ come from the germline V gene. The CDR3 covers 13 residues. The DNA for the CDR3 is TGCGCCAGCAGCTTGCTGTCTAGCGAAGAGCAGTTCTTC. Protein product: CASSLLSSEEQFF.

This chain uses TRBV30 with TRBJ2-3, with D tentatively TRBD2 (7 bases). Trimming took off 0 bases at V and 1 base at J, with 20 bases between the two ends. The CDR3 has 18 residues. Germline-derived CDR1 and CDR2 are GTSNPN and SVGIG (reference sequence). The CDR3 nucleotides read TGTGCCTGGAGTGTACGTTTTTTGGCGGGGGCGCGCACAGATACGCAGTATTTT. It yields the protein CAWSVRFLAGARTDTQYF.

The sample holds a few counts of this clone. The chain is built from TRBV4-1 and TRBJ2-1, with a tentative D call TRBD1 (6 bases). CDR3 length: 14 amino acids. Per germline, CDR1 MGHRA and CDR2 YSYEKL. V was cut by 0 bases and J by 5 bases, with 8 bases left in between. The DNA for the CDR3 is TGCGCCAGCAGCCAAGAAGGGGGAGACAATGAGCAGTTCTTC. Translated, it gives CASSQEGGDNEQFF.

The rearrangement uses TRBV2 and TRBJ1-1, with D uncertain. CDR3 length: 15 residues. V lost 5 bases to trimming and J lost 2 bases, with 15 bases between them. Germline V gene sequence: CDR1 SNHLY, CDR2 FYNNEI. CDR3 amino acids: CASSPPNLRNTEAFF. CDR3 nucleotide sequence: TGTGCCAGCAGTCCCCCGAACTTGAGAAACACTGAAGCTTTCTTT.

In its sample, this clone was seen once. The genes are TRBV13 and TRBJ2-3; TRBD1 matches at 7 bases. The CDR3 runs to 14 residues. V gave up 5 bases and J gave up 4 bases; unmatched junction bases: 6. The V gene's germline CDR1 is PRHDT and CDR2 FYEKMQ (reference sequence). The CDR3 coding sequence is TGTGCCAGCAGCCCGGGACAGTTCGCAGATACGCAGTATTTT. Its translation: CASSPGQFADTQYF. Using reference TRBV13 and TRBJ2-3 for the parts outside the CDR3, the full variable domain is AAGVIQSPRHLIKEKRETATLKCYPIPRHDTVYWYQQGPGQDPQFLISFYEKMQSDKGSIPDRFSAQQFSDYHSELNMSSLELGDSALYFCASSPGQFADTQYFGPGTRLTVL.

The chain links TRBV28 to TRBJ1-5, with 8 positions matching TRBD1. J lost 3 bases, V lost 5 bases, and 12 bases had no gene match. Germline-derived CDR1 and CDR2 are MDHEN and SYDVKM. The CDR3 contains 17 residues. CDR3: CASSTARGLKSNQPQHF. The CDR3 DNA sequence: TGTGCCAGCAGTACAGCCAGGGGGCTGAAGTCCAATCAGCCCCAGCATTTT. The full variable domain, rest sourced from reference TRBV28 and TRBJ1-5, is DVKVTQSSRYLVKRTGEKVFLECVQDMDHENMFWYRQDPGLGLRLIYFSYDVKMKEKGDIPEGYSVSREKKERFSLILESASTNQTSMYLCASSTARGLKSNQPQHFGDGTRLSIL.

V gene TRBV6-5 combines with J gene TRBJ2-3; D is perhaps TRBD1 (6 bases). CDR1 and CDR2 from the germline V gene are MNHEY and SVGAGI. V was pared by 6 bases and J by 3 bases, with 16 bases between. The CDR3 has 15 amino acids. CDR3 nucleotides: TGTGCCAGCAGGCCCCGGACAGATGTAACAGATACGCAGTATTTT. Translation: CASRPRTDVTDTQYF.

The genes are TRBV6-5 and TRBJ1-1, with D uncertain. This CDR3 is 15 amino acids long. Trimming removed 7 bases from V and 0 bases from J, with 15 bases in between. Germline CDR1 is MNHEY and CDR2 is SVGAGI. This CDR3 is CASNPHLYMNTEAFF. CDR3 bases: TGTGCCAGCAATCCCCATTTATACATGAACACTGAAGCTTTCTTT.

Turning to this clone: This same CDR3 is encoded by further DNA sequences in the sample. V gene TRBV5-1 combines with J gene TRBJ2-3; D not resolved. This CDR3 is 15 amino acids long. Trimming pared 0 bases from V and 0 bases from J, leaving 8 bases between. In germline, CDR1 is SGHRS, CDR2 YFSETQ. CDR3: CASSLEATSTDTQYF. The DNA for the CDR3 is TGCGCCAGCAGCTTGGAGGCGACAAGCACAGATACGCAGTATTTT.

The V and J genes are TRBV5-1 and TRBJ2-7, with a tentative D call TRBD2 (5 bases). The length of the CDR3 is 15 residues. From germline, CDR1 is SGHRS and CDR2 YFSETQ. Trimming shortened V by 4 bases and J by 2 bases, and 16 bases separated the two germline ends. The CDR3 bases are TGCGCCAGCAGCCCGGTCCTAGACGGGACCTACGAGCAGTACTTC. Amino acid sequence: CASSPVLDGTYEQYF.

V gene TRBV19 combines with J gene TRBJ1-5; D might be TRBD1 (5 bases). From germline, CDR1 is LNHDA and CDR2 SQIVND (reference sequence). The CDR3 totals 15 residues. V gave up 4 bases and J gave up 8 bases, with 18 bases separating them. The DNA for the CDR3 is TGTGCCAGTAGTACCCCCCGCAGGGCCGTTGAGCCCCAGCATTTT. Its protein product is CASSTPRRAVEPQHF.

The chain's CDR3 is CASSATGVNEQFF. CDR3 DNA sequence: TGTGCCAGCAGTGCCACAGGGGTCAATGAGCAGTTCTTC. V is TRBV12-3 or TRBV12-4 and J is TRBJ2-1; 7 bases fit TRBD1. The CDR3 covers 13 residues. After removal of 5 bases from V and 6 bases from J, the junction contained 4 bases not matched to a gene.

In nucleotides, the CDR3 is TGTGCCAGCAGCTCACCCTCGGGAGAGACCCAGTACTTC. Amino acid sequence: CASSSPSGETQYF. The chain uses TRBV13 and TRBJ2-5, with D hard to call. Germline lookup yields CDR1 PRHDT and CDR2 FYEKMQ (reference sequence). V was cut by 4 bases and J by 4 bases, with 10 bases left in between. The CDR3 has 13 amino acids.

V and J are TRBV5-4 and TRBJ2-4; TRBD1 is a possible D gene (5 bases). The CDR3 runs to 13 residues. The V gene's germline CDR1 is SGHNT and CDR2 YYREEE (reference sequence). The V end was cut by 4 bases, the J end by 6 bases, with 11 bases between. DNA for the CDR3: TGTGCCAGCAGCACCGACCAGGGAAACATTCAGTACTTC. This translates into CASSTDQGNIQYF.

CDR3 nucleotide sequence: TGCGCCAGCAGCCGGCCGGACACCGACTCAACCTCCTACAATGAGCAGTTCTTC. Translating it yields CASSRPDTDSTSYNEQFF. The chain couples TRBV5-1 to TRBJ2-1, with a weak D call TRBD1 (5 bases). CDR3 length: 18 amino acids. V lost 4 bases, J lost 0 bases, and 20 bases lay in between. CDR1 and CDR2 from the germline V gene are SGHRS and YFSETQ.